These T cell receptor beta chains were read from a single sample in a study of blood T cell repertoires in COVID-19. Generated by immunoSEQ multiplex PCR, the TCRdb table keeps only in-frame clones and is missing some. The sample carries about 180,000 clones, 82% recorded once. The specimen sequenced was peripheral blood. All receptors come from a woman aged 70-85 years with acute or convalescent COVID-19. CDR3s include the opening cysteine and the closing phenylalanine or tryptophan. Fields, in order: J gene, clone size, D gene, V gene, CDR3 protein, CDR3 DNA. The D gene is left open where the match is weak. Only part of the rows carry a size: once, few, many, or a class if the clone is expanded.

j_call: TRBJ2-2; clone_size: once; d_call: TRBD2; v_call: TRBV5-1; cdr3_aa: CASSYSGGASNTGELFF; cdr3_nt: TGCGCCAGCAGCTATAGCGGGGGGGCCTCGAACACCGGGGAGCTGTTTTTT
j_call: TRBJ2-2; clone_size: -; d_call: TRBD2; v_call: TRBV25-1; cdr3_aa: CASSRGLAVIGELFF; cdr3_nt: TGTGCCAGCAGCCGAGGACTAGCGGTAATCGGGGAGCTGTTTTTT
j_call: TRBJ1-1; clone_size: -; d_call: -; v_call: TRBV12-3/TRBV12-4; cdr3_aa: CASSSGLDTEAFF; cdr3_nt: TGTGCCAGCAGCTCGGGGTTGGACACTGAAGCTTTCTTT
j_call: TRBJ2-1; clone_size: few; d_call: TRBD1; v_call: TRBV6-2/TRBV6-3; cdr3_aa: CASSYDFTGQGINEQFF; cdr3_nt: TGTGCCAGCAGTTACGATTTTACTGGACAGGGTATTAATGAGCAGTTCTTC
j_call: TRBJ2-3; clone_size: -; d_call: TRBD2; v_call: TRBV27; cdr3_aa: CASGWGGTGDTQYF; cdr3_nt: TGTGCCAGCGGGTGGGGGGGAACTGGAGATACGCAGTATTTT
j_call: TRBJ2-1; clone_size: -; d_call: TRBD1; v_call: TRBV20-1; cdr3_aa: CSASSDRAEGEQFF; cdr3_nt: TGCAGTGCTAGTTCAGACAGGGCGGAAGGTGAGCAGTTCTTC
j_call: TRBJ2-7; clone_size: -; d_call: -; v_call: TRBV21-1; cdr3_aa: CASWTGGYF; cdr3_nt: TGTGCCAGTTGGACAGGGGGGTACTTC
j_call: TRBJ2-1; clone_size: -; d_call: TRBD2; v_call: TRBV7-3; cdr3_aa: CASSSGLAGHNEQFF; cdr3_nt: TGTGCCAGCAGCTCCGGACTAGCCGGCCACAATGAGCAGTTCTTC
j_call: TRBJ1-2; clone_size: -; d_call: TRBD1; v_call: TRBV4-3; cdr3_aa: CASSQDPRQGVRLNYGYTF; cdr3_nt: TGCGCCAGCAGCCAAGATCCCCGACAGGGGGTTAGACTCAACTATGGCTACACCTTC
j_call: TRBJ2-2; clone_size: -; d_call: -; v_call: TRBV5-1; cdr3_aa: CASSSPTGSYAGELFF; cdr3_nt: TGCGCCAGCAGCTCCCCGACCGGGTCGTATGCCGGGGAGCTGTTTTTT
j_call: TRBJ2-2; clone_size: -; d_call: TRBD1; v_call: TRBV24-1; cdr3_aa: CATRKQGDTGELFF; cdr3_nt: TGTGCCACCAGAAAACAGGGGGACACCGGGGAGCTGTTTTTT
j_call: TRBJ2-2; clone_size: -; d_call: TRBD1; v_call: TRBV27; cdr3_aa: CASSFSGTGGGGELFF; cdr3_nt: TGTGCCAGCAGTTTCTCTGGGACAGGGGGCGGCGGGGAGCTGTTTTTT
j_call: TRBJ2-7; clone_size: -; d_call: -; v_call: TRBV28; cdr3_aa: CASMRLASATYEQYF; cdr3_nt: TGTGCCAGCATGAGGTTGGCTAGCGCTACCTACGAGCAGTACTTC
j_call: TRBJ1-5; clone_size: -; d_call: -; v_call: TRBV19; cdr3_aa: CASSTGGRYQPQHF; cdr3_nt: TGTGCCAGTAGTACCGGGGGTCGATATCAGCCCCAGCATTTT
j_call: TRBJ1-1; clone_size: -; d_call: -; v_call: TRBV4-1; cdr3_aa: CASSQDISPSTEAFF; cdr3_nt: TGCGCCAGCAGCCAAGATATTAGCCCTAGCACTGAAGCTTTCTTT
j_call: TRBJ1-2; clone_size: -; d_call: -; v_call: TRBV7-9; cdr3_aa: CASSLDTNYGYTF; cdr3_nt: TGTGCCAGCAGCCTAGACACTAACTATGGCTACACCTTC
j_call: TRBJ1-3; clone_size: -; d_call: -; v_call: TRBV5-1; cdr3_aa: CASRTGFAADGNTIYF; cdr3_nt: TGCGCCAGCAGAACAGGATTCGCCGCCGATGGAAACACCATATATTTT
j_call: TRBJ1-2; clone_size: once; d_call: TRBD1; v_call: TRBV30; cdr3_aa: CAWTGDPQGANYGYTF; cdr3_nt: TGTGCCTGGACTGGTGATCCACAGGGGGCGAACTATGGCTACACCTTC
j_call: TRBJ2-1; clone_size: -; d_call: TRBD2; v_call: TRBV20-1; cdr3_aa: CSASLRLAGNEQFF; cdr3_nt: TGCAGTGCTAGTCTGCGACTAGCTGGAAATGAGCAGTTCTTC
j_call: TRBJ1-4; clone_size: few; d_call: -; v_call: TRBV3-1/TRBV3-2; cdr3_aa: CASSPGESRRKLFF; cdr3_nt: TGTGCCAGCAGCCCAGGGGAGAGCCGGCGAAAACTGTTTTTT
j_call: TRBJ1-1; clone_size: -; d_call: -; v_call: TRBV5-6; cdr3_aa: CASSLWWTELNTEAFF; cdr3_nt: TGTGCCAGCAGCTTGTGGTGGACAGAACTGAACACTGAAGCTTTCTTT
j_call: TRBJ1-1; clone_size: -; d_call: -; v_call: TRBV2; cdr3_aa: CASSAERPGYGEAFF; cdr3_nt: TGTGCCAGCAGCGCTGAACGCCCGGGGTACGGTGAAGCTTTCTTT
j_call: TRBJ1-6; clone_size: -; d_call: TRBD1; v_call: TRBV28; cdr3_aa: CASSLWELGQENSPLHF; cdr3_nt: TGTGCCAGCAGTTTATGGGAACTGGGACAGGAAAATTCACCCCTCCACTTT